Listed here are 3 T cell receptor beta chains from one sample, sequenced in a study of control samples from healthy donors and cancer patients. Assay: immunoSEQ multiplex PCR; the TCRdb copy retains only in-frame clones and omits some. In the table there are 100,000 or so clones, approximately 83% of which are singletons. Sequenced material: blood. These receptors were collected from a woman between 50 and 59 years old in good health.

On this clone: Additional DNA sequences in this sample encode the identical CDR3. The chain joins TRBV27 to TRBJ1-1; D remains ambiguous. V dropped 6 bases and J dropped 3 bases, with 11 bases sitting between them. Germline V lookup: CDR1 MNHEY, CDR2 SMNVEV (reference sequence). This CDR3 is built from 13 residues. In DNA form, the CDR3 reads TGTGCCAGCAGCCATGCCTGGGACACTGAAGCTTTCTTT. Translation gives CASSHAWDTEAFF.

In nucleotides, the CDR3 is TGCGCCAGCAGCTTGGTATTGGGGCGTGCGGGAAACGGGGCCAACGTCCTGACTTTC. Its translation is CASSLVLGRAGNGANVLTF. The genes are TRBV5-1 and TRBJ2-6; weak D call: TRBD2 (6 bases). The CDR3 spans 19 residues. Germline V lookup: CDR1 SGHRS, CDR2 YFSETQ. V lost 0 bases, J lost 4 bases, and 20 bases lay in between.

This rearrangement joins TRBV5-6 to TRBJ2-5, with TRBD1 as a possible D gene (6 bases). V was cut by 0 bases and J by 1 base, with 10 bases left in between. The CDR3 is 15 residues long. The germline CDR1 and CDR2 sequences are SGHDT and YYEEEE. The CDR3 region is CASSLAGRGQETQYF. CDR3 nucleotides: TGTGCCAGCAGCTTGGCGGGCAGGGGCCAAGAGACCCAGTACTTC.